Listed below are T cell receptor beta chains from one sample, sequenced in a study of T-cell reconstitution after alpha-beta-depleted transplantation in children. TCRdb analysed the PCR reads with MiXCR anew, one entry per CDR3 protein. Of 490,000 or so distinct CDR3 sequences listed, around 13% are singletons. Sequenced material: PBMCs from the stem cell graft donor, taken from the stem cell graft. The source of these receptors is a human donor who donated a stem cell graft to a child with combined immunodeficiency. Each CDR3 is given with its conserved first and last residue. The order of the fields is D gene, V gene, clone size, J gene, CDR3 DNA, CDR3 protein. The D gene is left open where the match is weak. Only some rows state a clone size, as once, few, many or a class for expanded clones.

d_gene: TRBD1
v_gene: TRBV29-1
abundance: -
j_gene: TRBJ2-1
CDR3nt: TGCAGCGTACGTCCGACAGGGGGCAATGAGCAGTTCTTC
CDR3aa: CSVRPTGGNEQFF

d_gene: TRBD1
v_gene: TRBV16
abundance: many
j_gene: TRBJ2-3
CDR3nt: TGTGCCAGCAGCCCTTCCGGGACAGTAACAGATACGCAGTATTTT
CDR3aa: CASSPSGTVTDTQYF

d_gene: -
v_gene: TRBV11-1
abundance: -
j_gene: TRBJ2-5
CDR3nt: TGTGCCAGCAGCTACTTCTATGGAGAGACCCAGTACTTC
CDR3aa: CASSYFYGETQYF

d_gene: -
v_gene: TRBV4-3
abundance: -
j_gene: TRBJ1-3
CDR3nt: TGCGCCAGCAGCCAAGATACCGGGGTTGGAAACACCATATATTTT
CDR3aa: CASSQDTGVGNTIYF

d_gene: -
v_gene: TRBV7-9
abundance: -
j_gene: TRBJ1-4
CDR3nt: TGTGCCAGCAGCCCACTGGCAGGGAGATATGAAAAACTGTTTTTT
CDR3aa: CASSPLAGRYEKLFF

d_gene: -
v_gene: TRBV29-1
abundance: -
j_gene: TRBJ1-4
CDR3nt: TGCAGCGTTGGAGGAACTAATGAAAAACTGTTTTTT
CDR3aa: CSVGGTNEKLFF

d_gene: -
v_gene: TRBV6-5
abundance: -
j_gene: TRBJ2-3
CDR3nt: TGTGCCAGCAGTTACGGGCCAACCTCGGGCACAGATACGCAGTATTTT
CDR3aa: CASSYGPTSGTDTQYF

d_gene: TRBD1
v_gene: TRBV7-9
abundance: few
j_gene: TRBJ2-5
CDR3nt: TGTGCCAGCGGACACCCGGGACAGTCTAAAGAGACCCAGTACTTC
CDR3aa: CASGHPGQSKETQYF

d_gene: TRBD2
v_gene: TRBV4-2
abundance: -
j_gene: TRBJ2-2
CDR3nt: TGTGCCAGCAGCCAAGTAGGCCTAGCGGGCACAAACACCGGGGAGCTGTTTTTT
CDR3aa: CASSQVGLAGTNTGELFF

d_gene: -
v_gene: TRBV2
abundance: -
j_gene: TRBJ2-3
CDR3nt: TGTGCCAGCAGGGGATTCAGGATGGCCACAGATACGCAGTATTTT
CDR3aa: CASRGFRMATDTQYF

d_gene: -
v_gene: TRBV2
abundance: few
j_gene: TRBJ1-6
CDR3nt: TGTGCCAGCCGTCCCTCCAAAGCCAGAAGCTATAATTCACCCCTCCACTTT
CDR3aa: CASRPSKARSYNSPLHF

d_gene: -
v_gene: TRBV7-9
abundance: few
j_gene: TRBJ2-7
CDR3nt: TGTGCCAGCAGCACTCGTTCCGAGCAGTACTTC
CDR3aa: CASSTRSEQYF

d_gene: -
v_gene: TRBV9
abundance: few
j_gene: TRBJ1-1
CDR3nt: TGTGCCAGCGCTGAAGTTATGGCAGGGGAGGCTTTCTTT
CDR3aa: CASAEVMAGEAFF

d_gene: -
v_gene: TRBV7-9
abundance: -
j_gene: TRBJ2-5
CDR3nt: TGTGCCAGCAGCTTAGCCTCGTACCAAGAGACCCAGTACTTC
CDR3aa: CASSLASYQETQYF

d_gene: TRBD1
v_gene: TRBV12-3/TRBV12-4
abundance: -
j_gene: TRBJ1-3
CDR3nt: TGTGCCAGCACCACGACAGGGGCTGGAAACACCATATATTTT
CDR3aa: CASTTTGAGNTIYF

d_gene: -
v_gene: TRBV9
abundance: many
j_gene: TRBJ2-7
CDR3nt: TGTGCCAGCAGCGTAGGCCCAGGGTACGAGCAGTACTTC
CDR3aa: CASSVGPGYEQYF

d_gene: TRBD1
v_gene: TRBV20-1
abundance: -
j_gene: TRBJ1-5
CDR3nt: TGCAGTGCTTCTGGGACAGTCAATCAGCCCCAGCATTTT
CDR3aa: CSASGTVNQPQHF

d_gene: TRBD1
v_gene: TRBV29-1
abundance: few
j_gene: TRBJ1-2
CDR3nt: TGCAGCGTTGAAGAGCCGGGACAGGGTTTGAGGGGCTACACCTTC
CDR3aa: CSVEEPGQGLRGYTF

d_gene: -
v_gene: TRBV29-1
abundance: many
j_gene: TRBJ2-5
CDR3nt: TGCAGCGTTGCCTCTGGAGAGACCCAGTACTTC
CDR3aa: CSVASGETQYF

d_gene: TRBD2
v_gene: TRBV12-3/TRBV12-4
abundance: -
j_gene: TRBJ2-3
CDR3nt: TGTGCCAGCAGTTTAGCCGGACTAGCGGGGGGCCTCACAGATACGCAGTATTTT
CDR3aa: CASSLAGLAGGLTDTQYF

d_gene: -
v_gene: TRBV7-6
abundance: many
j_gene: TRBJ2-3
CDR3nt: TGTGCCAGCAGCTTCTATGGGGTTAGCCCAGATACGCAGTATTTT
CDR3aa: CASSFYGVSPDTQYF

d_gene: TRBD2
v_gene: TRBV20-1
abundance: -
j_gene: TRBJ2-3
CDR3nt: TGCAGTGCTAGCCGTATAACTAGCGGGGGGGTGTTTAGCACAGATACGCAGTATTTT
CDR3aa: CSASRITSGGVFSTDTQYF

d_gene: TRBD2
v_gene: TRBV29-1
abundance: many
j_gene: TRBJ2-1
CDR3nt: TGCAGCGTTGTGGTCCAGCGGGAGTACAATGAGCAGTTCTTC
CDR3aa: CSVVVQREYNEQFF

d_gene: -
v_gene: TRBV6-5
abundance: few
j_gene: TRBJ2-1
CDR3nt: TGTGCCAGCAGTTACCAGAACGGGAACAATGAGCAGTTCTTC
CDR3aa: CASSYQNGNNEQFF

d_gene: -
v_gene: TRBV6-5
abundance: many
j_gene: TRBJ2-1
CDR3nt: TGTGCCAGCAGTACCTCGGCAACTAGCCCCCATGAGCAGTTCTTC
CDR3aa: CASSTSATSPHEQFF

d_gene: TRBD2
v_gene: TRBV11-2
abundance: few
j_gene: TRBJ2-1
CDR3nt: TGTGCCAGCAGCTTAGAGGGTACTAGCGGGGATGAGCAGTTCTTC
CDR3aa: CASSLEGTSGDEQFF

d_gene: TRBD2
v_gene: TRBV30
abundance: -
j_gene: TRBJ2-1
CDR3nt: TGTGCCTGGGTAGGCTGGGGGCTAGCGGGAGGTTGGCAGTTCTTC
CDR3aa: CAWVGWGLAGGWQFF

d_gene: -
v_gene: TRBV5-5
abundance: many
j_gene: TRBJ2-3
CDR3nt: TGTGCCAGCATCAGCAACGGGGGGACAGGAGATACGCAGTATTTT
CDR3aa: CASISNGGTGDTQYF

d_gene: -
v_gene: TRBV9
abundance: few
j_gene: TRBJ1-1
CDR3nt: TGTGCCAGCAGCGCCTATAGTGGAGAGGGGGACACTGAAGCTTTCTTT
CDR3aa: CASSAYSGEGDTEAFF

d_gene: -
v_gene: TRBV28
abundance: -
j_gene: TRBJ1-5
CDR3nt: TGTGCCAGCAGTTTATATTGGGGTCTGAGCAATCAGCCCCAGCATTTT
CDR3aa: CASSLYWGLSNQPQHF

d_gene: -
v_gene: TRBV12-3/TRBV12-4
abundance: -
j_gene: TRBJ1-5
CDR3nt: TGTGCCAGCAGTTTAGGCTCCTGGGGGCAGGGTTTCCAGCCCCAGCATTTT
CDR3aa: CASSLGSWGQGFQPQHF

d_gene: -
v_gene: TRBV7-9
abundance: -
j_gene: TRBJ2-1
CDR3nt: TGTGCCAGCAGCTTAGTAGGCGGGGCGATTGAGCAGTTCTTC
CDR3aa: CASSLVGGAIEQFF

d_gene: TRBD1
v_gene: TRBV5-1
abundance: -
j_gene: TRBJ2-1
CDR3nt: TGCGCCAGCAGCTTGGATGCAGGGGGTCTGCCTAATGAGCAGTTCTTC
CDR3aa: CASSLDAGGLPNEQFF

d_gene: TRBD1
v_gene: TRBV12-3/TRBV12-4
abundance: many
j_gene: TRBJ2-7
CDR3nt: TGTGCCAGCGGACAGGGGAACTCCTACGAGCAGTACTTC
CDR3aa: CASGQGNSYEQYF

d_gene: -
v_gene: TRBV12-3/TRBV12-4
abundance: few
j_gene: TRBJ2-1
CDR3nt: TGTGCCAGCACCCCGACTGACAATGAGCAGTTCTTC
CDR3aa: CASTPTDNEQFF

d_gene: TRBD1
v_gene: TRBV27
abundance: -
j_gene: TRBJ2-2
CDR3nt: TGTGCCAGCAGTTCCACCGGGACAGGGGGCGGCGGGGAGCTGTTTTTT
CDR3aa: CASSSTGTGGGGELFF

d_gene: -
v_gene: TRBV9
abundance: -
j_gene: TRBJ2-1
CDR3nt: TGTGCCAGCAGCGCGGAACACGAAGGTCCCACTCACAATGAGCAGTTCTTC
CDR3aa: CASSAEHEGPTHNEQFF

d_gene: -
v_gene: TRBV28
abundance: few
j_gene: TRBJ2-7
CDR3nt: TGTGCCAGCAGTAATAACGAGCAGTACTTC
CDR3aa: CASSNNEQYF

d_gene: -
v_gene: TRBV7-8
abundance: -
j_gene: TRBJ2-7
CDR3nt: TGTGCCAGCAGCTTAGAACGAGCTAGGGGCTACGAGCAGTACTTC
CDR3aa: CASSLERARGYEQYF

d_gene: -
v_gene: TRBV7-2
abundance: few
j_gene: TRBJ1-1
CDR3nt: TGTGCCAGCAGCTTAAACGGTCCACCCACTGAAGCTTTCTTT
CDR3aa: CASSLNGPPTEAFF

d_gene: TRBD2
v_gene: TRBV5-6
abundance: many
j_gene: TRBJ2-7
CDR3nt: TGTGCCAGCAGCGGAGCGGGAGACTCCTACGAGCAGTACTTC
CDR3aa: CASSGAGDSYEQYF

d_gene: -
v_gene: TRBV11-2
abundance: -
j_gene: TRBJ2-1
CDR3nt: TGTGCCAGCAGCTTAAACCTCCGGGCCAACAATGAGCAGTTCTTC
CDR3aa: CASSLNLRANNEQFF

d_gene: TRBD2
v_gene: TRBV12-3/TRBV12-4
abundance: -
j_gene: TRBJ2-4
CDR3nt: TGTGCCAGCAGTACCTGGACTAGCGGGGTCAAAAACATTCAGTACTTC
CDR3aa: CASSTWTSGVKNIQYF

d_gene: TRBD1
v_gene: TRBV7-2
abundance: few
j_gene: TRBJ2-7
CDR3nt: TGTGCCAGCAGCACCCGACAGGGGGCAAGGACCTACGAGCAGTACTTC
CDR3aa: CASSTRQGARTYEQYF

d_gene: -
v_gene: TRBV2
abundance: -
j_gene: TRBJ2-7
CDR3nt: TGTGCCAGCAGCCTACCCGGGACACTTACAGGGGAGCAGTACTTC
CDR3aa: CASSLPGTLTGEQYF

d_gene: -
v_gene: TRBV29-1
abundance: many
j_gene: TRBJ2-1
CDR3nt: TGCAGCGTTGAAGTTGTGCGGGGCAATGAGCAGTTCTTC
CDR3aa: CSVEVVRGNEQFF

d_gene: TRBD2
v_gene: TRBV5-6
abundance: few
j_gene: TRBJ2-1
CDR3nt: TGTGCCAGCAGCTTGAGAGCGGGAGGGCCCCATGAGCAGTTCTTC
CDR3aa: CASSLRAGGPHEQFF

d_gene: -
v_gene: TRBV30
abundance: -
j_gene: TRBJ2-1
CDR3nt: TGTGCCTGGAGTGTATCGCCCTACAATGAGCAGTTCTTC
CDR3aa: CAWSVSPYNEQFF

d_gene: -
v_gene: TRBV29-1
abundance: -
j_gene: TRBJ1-1
CDR3nt: TGCAGCGCCAGCCTCCGGGGGACTGAAGCTTTCTTT
CDR3aa: CSASLRGTEAFF

d_gene: -
v_gene: TRBV29-1
abundance: -
j_gene: TRBJ2-5
CDR3nt: TGCAGCGTTCGGGCAGAGACCCAGTACTTC
CDR3aa: CSVRAETQYF

d_gene: -
v_gene: TRBV7-8
abundance: -
j_gene: TRBJ2-3
CDR3nt: TGTGCCAGCAGCTTAGTGTTTTTGGCGGGAACGACAGATACGCAGTATTTT
CDR3aa: CASSLVFLAGTTDTQYF

d_gene: -
v_gene: TRBV7-9
abundance: -
j_gene: TRBJ1-1
CDR3nt: TGTTCCAGCAGCGCAGGGAGTACTGAAGCTTTCTTT
CDR3aa: CSSSAGSTEAFF

d_gene: TRBD2
v_gene: TRBV3-1
abundance: few
j_gene: TRBJ2-7
CDR3nt: TGTGCCAGCAGCCCGCGACTAGCGACTTACGAGCAGTACTTC
CDR3aa: CASSPRLATYEQYF

d_gene: TRBD2
v_gene: TRBV5-1
abundance: -
j_gene: TRBJ2-7
CDR3nt: TGCGCCAGCAGCTCAACTAGCGGGGAGTCCTACGAGCAGTACTTC
CDR3aa: CASSSTSGESYEQYF

d_gene: -
v_gene: TRBV9
abundance: many
j_gene: TRBJ1-2
CDR3nt: TGTGCCAGCAGCCCCCAAGGATCCAACTATGGCTACACCTTC
CDR3aa: CASSPQGSNYGYTF

d_gene: -
v_gene: TRBV7-3
abundance: many
j_gene: TRBJ2-1
CDR3nt: TGTGCCAGCAGCCAGGACGGAAACAATGAGCAGTTCTTC
CDR3aa: CASSQDGNNEQFF

d_gene: -
v_gene: TRBV7-6
abundance: few
j_gene: TRBJ1-1
CDR3nt: TGTGCCAGCAGCTTTTCAAATCGGGACACTGAAGCTTTCTTT
CDR3aa: CASSFSNRDTEAFF